This TCR beta chain appears in the sequencing data of a study of blood T cell repertoires in COVID-19. Authors' processing steps: How many nucleated cells were present was estimated from reference gene primer amplification. Produced via immunoSEQ multiplex PCR; TCRdb's table is partial and in-frame only. Clone size and V and J calls were adopted from that table, with D and trimming inferred from the DNA. This sample carries around 95,000 clones, roughly 80% of them seen once, and the ten largest clones take under 35%. CDR1 SGHTA and CDR2 FQGTGA come from the germline V gene. Unmatched junction bases numbered 12, after V lost 4 bases and J lost 5 bases. The CDR3 runs to 18 residues.

This rearrangement joins TRBV7-3 to TRBJ2-5, with 14 bases fitting TRBD2. This clonotype was sampled from a man aged 65 to 85 with active or convalescent COVID-19. Sequencing was carried out using peripheral blood. CDR3 in DNA: TGTGCCAGCAGCTCCGGGACTAGCGGGGGCCCAGGTAAGGAGACCCAGTACTTC. This codes for CASSSGTSGGPGKETQYF.